The clone carrying this T cell receptor beta chain was detected only once. The data stem from a study of T cells in tuberculosis. Study overall: Sequenced TCRs come from CD1B-GMM tetramer-binding T cells. Blood was taken before or within 7 days of anti-tuberculosis therapy.

Generated by immunoSEQ multiplex PCR, the TCRdb table keeps only in-frame clones and is missing some. The repertoire holds around 33,000 clones, 92% seen once, with 5.5% to 7.5% in the top ten. Noted time point: new active TB diagnosis, blood taken before or within 7 days of starting treatment. Germline lookup yields CDR1 LNHDA and CDR2 SQIVND (reference sequence). V was clipped by 6 bases and J by 4 bases; unmatched bases: 3. The CDR3 has 13 residues. Material: PBMCs, obtained at tuberculosis diagnosis. The TCR was taken from an adult with tuberculosis. Some clones in this sample may be carry-over from other donors' samples. The J gene is TRBJ2-7, the V gene TRBV19, with 10 bases that match TRBD1. Written as DNA, the CDR3 is TGTGCCAGTAGAGAGGACAGGGGGTACGAGCAGTACTTC. It is translated as CASREDRGYEQYF. Drawing the rest from reference TRBV19 and TRBJ2-7, the complete variable domain is DGGITQSPKYLFRKEGQNVTLSCEQNLNHDAMYWYRQDPGQGLRLIYYSQIVNDFQKGDIAEGYSVSREKKESFPLTVTSAQKNPTAFYLCASREDRGYEQYFGPGTRLTVT.